Listed below are T cell receptor beta chains from one sample, sequenced in a study of metastatic and nonmetastatic thyroid tumors. TCRdb re-clonotyped the PCR reads via MiXCR. The data show roughly 7,300 clones, approximately 30% seen once. Source material: tumor tissue. The receptors here all came from a female donor with papillary thyroid cancer or a benign thyroid nodule (not recorded which). Some clones in this sample may be carry-over from other donors' samples. The CDR3 runs from the conserved cysteine through the conserved F or W. A D gene is named only where the DNA matches it firmly. Only some rows state a clone size, as once, few, many or a class for expanded clones.

J | D | V | size | CDR3 | DNA
TRBJ1-2 | - | TRBV28 | medium-sized | CASSLTYVGTYGYTF | TGTGCCAGCAGTCTGACGTATGTGGGGACCTATGGCTACACCTTC
TRBJ1-5 | - | TRBV28 | large | CASSFDSNQPQHF | TGTGCCAGCAGTTTTGACAGCAATCAGCCCCAGCATTTT
TRBJ2-7 | - | TRBV6-2/TRBV6-3 | few | CASSYSDGGRVYEQYF | TGTGCCAGCAGTTACTCGGACGGGGGGCGCGTATACGAGCAGTACTTC
TRBJ2-7 | - | TRBV11-3 | few | CASSYRQRSSYEQYF | TGTGCCAGCAGCTATAGACAGAGAAGCTCCTACGAGCAGTACTTC
TRBJ1-1 | TRBD1 | TRBV28 | medium-sized | CASSWGLTGADEAFF | TGTGCCAGCAGTTGGGGATTAACAGGGGCCGACGAAGCTTTCTTT
TRBJ2-2 | - | TRBV28 | - | CASSLSGVNLTGELFF | TGTGCCAGCAGTTTATCGGGGGTAAACCTAACAGGGGAGCTGTTTTTT
TRBJ1-2 | - | TRBV27 | - | CASSSTPGQVYYGYTF | TGTGCCAGCAGTTCCACTCCCGGACAAGTCTACTATGGCTACACCTTC
TRBJ2-2 | TRBD2 | TRBV24-1 | few | CATRTSGNTGELFF | TGTGCCACCAGGACTAGCGGGAACACCGGGGAGCTGTTTTTT
TRBJ2-1 | TRBD2 | TRBV20-1 | many | CSPSSGRAGYNEQFF | TGCAGTCCAAGTAGCGGGAGGGCCGGGTACAATGAGCAGTTCTTC
TRBJ2-3 | TRBD2 | TRBV27 | medium-sized | CASSGSGLSTQYF | TGTGCCAGCAGTGGATCGGGACTAAGTACGCAGTATTTT
TRBJ2-2 | - | TRBV11-2 | - | CASSLKRVRGTGELFF | TGTGCCAGCAGCTTAAAGCGGGTCCGCGGAACCGGGGAGCTGTTTTTT
TRBJ2-5 | - | TRBV30 | medium-sized | CAWSGRASETQYF | TGTGCCTGGAGTGGGAGGGCCTCAGAGACCCAGTACTTC
TRBJ2-1 | TRBD2 | TRBV6-2/TRBV6-3 | medium-sized | CASTPISWFTSVHEQFF | TGTGCCAGCACCCCAATATCGTGGTTCACTAGCGTCCATGAGCAGTTCTTC
TRBJ2-1 | - | TRBV12-3/TRBV12-4 | medium-sized | CASSLTNRDYNEQFF | TGTGCCAGCAGTTTAACAAACCGGGACTACAATGAGCAGTTCTTC
TRBJ2-7 | TRBD2 | TRBV20-1 | few | CSARRTSGGAGTGEQYF | TGCAGTGCTAGAAGGACTAGCGGGGGGGCCGGAACTGGGGAGCAGTACTTC
TRBJ2-7 | TRBD2 | TRBV20-1 | - | CSAEGGTRIRNEQYF | TGCAGTGCTGAGGGGGGGACTAGGATTCGGAACGAGCAGTACTTC
TRBJ2-5 | - | TRBV19 | few | CAVAGSPQETQYF | TGTGCCGTGGCCGGGAGTCCCCAAGAGACCCAGTACTTC
TRBJ1-1 | - | TRBV7-8 | medium-sized | CASSSLGGERGTEAFF | TGTGCCAGCAGTTCCCTCGGGGGGGAAAGAGGCACTGAAGCTTTCTTT
TRBJ2-3 | - | TRBV4-2 | medium-sized | CASSQDGGKDTQYF | TGTGCCAGCAGCCAAGATGGCGGAAAAGATACGCAGTATTTT
TRBJ2-7 | TRBD1 | TRBV5-5 | - | CASSLRWEQGALEQYF | TGTGCCAGCAGCCTACGCTGGGAGCAGGGGGCTTTGGAGCAGTACTTC
TRBJ2-1 | - | TRBV24-1 | - | CATSEHSNEQFF | TGTGCCACCAGTGAGCACTCCAATGAGCAGTTCTTC
TRBJ2-1 | TRBD2 | TRBV27 | medium-sized | CASSSVAGATYNEQFF | TGTGCCAGCAGTTCCGTAGCGGGAGCTACCTACAATGAGCAGTTCTTC
TRBJ1-2 | - | TRBV11-3 | - | CASSPLSGTGNYGYTF | TGTGCCAGCAGCCCTCTCTCCGGGACGGGGAACTATGGCTACACCTTC
TRBJ2-7 | - | TRBV30 | - | CAWSRVSYEQYF | TGTGCCTGGAGTCGGGTCTCCTACGAGCAGTACTTC
TRBJ2-7 | - | TRBV6-1 | large | CASRVPDAYEQYF | TGTGCCAGCCGCGTTCCAGACGCCTACGAGCAGTACTTC
TRBJ2-7 | - | TRBV2 | few | CASRARQVNEQYF | TGTGCCAGCAGAGCTAGACAGGTCAACGAGCAGTACTTC
TRBJ2-7 | - | TRBV6-1 | - | CASSESGYEQYF | TGTGCCAGCAGTGAATCGGGGTACGAGCAGTACTTC
TRBJ2-7 | - | TRBV12-3/TRBV12-4 | - | CASRSRGGLSSYEQYF | TGTGCCAGCAGGTCCCGAGGGGGTCTGAGCTCCTACGAGCAGTACTTC
TRBJ2-1 | - | TRBV7-9 | - | CASSQGLAFNEQFF | TGTGCCAGCAGCCAAGGTCTAGCGTTCAATGAGCAGTTCTTC
TRBJ1-6 | - | TRBV6-1 | - | CASSEDIGTPLHF | TGTGCCAGCAGTGAAGATATAGGGACACCCCTCCACTTT
TRBJ2-7 | - | TRBV2 | few | CASSTRLDYEQYF | TGTGCCAGCAGTACACGACTGGACTACGAGCAGTACTTC
TRBJ2-1 | TRBD2 | TRBV6-1 | - | CASSEPGLGNEQFF | TGTGCCAGCAGTGAACCGGGACTAGGGAATGAGCAGTTCTTC
TRBJ2-7 | - | TRBV18 | - | CASSPAGDSHYEQYF | TGTGCCAGCTCACCTGCCGGAGACAGTCACTACGAGCAGTACTTC
TRBJ1-2 | - | TRBV7-9 | medium-sized | CASSSGTTPYGYTF | TGTGCCAGCAGCTCTGGGACAACGCCCTATGGCTACACCTTC
TRBJ2-4 | - | TRBV4-1 | - | CASSRGTENIQYF | TGCGCCAGCAGCCGCGGAACGGAAAACATTCAGTACTTC
TRBJ2-7 | TRBD1 | TRBV30 | - | CAGTGQDSYEQYF | TGTGCCGGCACCGGACAGGACTCCTACGAGCAGTACTTC